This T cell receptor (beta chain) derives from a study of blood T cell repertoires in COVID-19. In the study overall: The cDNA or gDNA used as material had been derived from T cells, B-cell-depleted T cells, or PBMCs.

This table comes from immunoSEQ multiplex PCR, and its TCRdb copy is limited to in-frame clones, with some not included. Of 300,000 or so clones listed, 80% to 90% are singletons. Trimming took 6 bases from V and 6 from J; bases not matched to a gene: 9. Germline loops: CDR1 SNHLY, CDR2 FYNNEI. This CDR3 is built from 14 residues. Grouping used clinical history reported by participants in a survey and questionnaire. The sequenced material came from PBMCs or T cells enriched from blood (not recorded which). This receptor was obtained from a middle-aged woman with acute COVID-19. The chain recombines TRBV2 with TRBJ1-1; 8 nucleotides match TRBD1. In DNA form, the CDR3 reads TGTGCCAGCAGGGACAGGGCTGGCCAACCTGAAGCTTTCTTT. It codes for CASRDRAGQPEAFF.